The entry below gives a single TCR beta chain sequence along with its context. The germline CDR1 and CDR2 sequences are SGHTA and FQGNSA. Trimming cost V 1 base and J 7 bases; bases outside gene matches: 4. CDR3 length equals 14 residues. TCRdb itself ran the 5' RACE reads through MiXCR, one entry per CDR3 protein. The sample comprises fewer than 450,000 distinct CDR3 sequences, approximately 4% of which are singletons, and roughly a quarter rests with the top ten. The sample comes from a study of T cells after yellow fever vaccination. This clonotype was obtained from a young man who received the YFV17D yellow fever vaccine. Sequencing was performed on PBMCs, taken 5 days after the yellow fever booster vaccination. The chain joins TRBV7-2 to TRBJ2-1; 7 bases are shared with TRBD1. DNA of the CDR3: TGTGCCAGCAGCTTAGGGGGACAGAGGAATGAGCAGTTCTTC. This encodes CASSLGGQRNEQFF.